Presented here are 14 T cell receptor beta chains from one specimen sequenced in a study of tissue T cells after allogeneic stem cell transplantation. TCRdb's table, derived via immunoSEQ multiplex PCR, lists solely in-frame clones and lacks some. This table has roughly 9,000 clones, about 48% appearing once. Time point reported: mouse harvest day 7 after allogeneic transplant. The graft held 10^6 splenic CD5+ T cells and 10^7 T-cell-depleted bone marrow cells. What was sequenced was gut tissue. Source of these receptors: a female BALB/c mouse given C57BL/6 T cells with graft-versus-host disease after an allogeneic hematopoietic cell transplant.

About this clone itself: Each gene name is a mouse one. Read sequence stops 1 residue before the CDR3 end, and the germline J gene provides the missing end. The chain links TRBV13-1 to TRBJ1-3, with 7 positions matching TRBD1. V shed 1 base, J shed 1 base, and the junction held 5 bases outside the gene matches. The germline V gene has CDR1 NSHNY and CDR2 SYGAGN. CDR3 size: 16 residues. CDR3 amino acids: CASSDTGQNSGNTLYF. CDR3 DNA (partial): TGTGCCAGCAGTGATACGGGACAGAACTCTGGAAATACGCTCTAT.

Notes on this clone: Genes here carry mouse names. The read falls 1 residue short of the CDR3 end, and the missing part is taken from the germline J gene. The genes are TRBV16 and TRBJ1-4; TRBD1 aligns across 8 bases. There are 15 residues in the CDR3. V was clipped by 3 bases and J by 3 bases; unmatched bases: 3. Germline loops: CDR1 SGHSA, CDR2 FRNQAP. The CDR3 sequence is CASSFTGGPNERLFF. CDR3 DNA (partial): TGTGCAAGCAGCTTCACAGGGGGTCCCAACGAAAGATTATTT.

Comment on this clone: Genes and germline come from the mouse. The read ends 1 residue before the CDR3 terminus; that terminus is restored from the germline J gene. This rearrangement joins TRBV19 to TRBJ1-6; 9 positions agree with TRBD1. TRBJ1-6 is annotated as an ORF whose role is uncertain. Per germline, CDR1 FNHDT and CDR2 SITEND (reference sequence). CDR3 length equals 14 residues. J was trimmed by 4 bases and V by 6 bases; bases with no gene match: 2. The covered CDR3 bases are TGTGCCAGCACCGGGACAGGGTATAATTCGCCCCTCTAC. Amino acids: CASTGTGYNSPLY. The entire CDR3 sequence reads CASTGTGYNSPLYF.

Points on this clone: Here the gene names and germline are mouse. The sequenced fragment ends 1 residue before the CDR3 boundary, so the rest is inferred from the germline J gene. The rearrangement links TRBV26 to TRBJ2-3, with a possible D match to TRBD2 (7 bases). V was shortened by 2 bases and J by 1 base, with 13 bases between the two germline ends. The CDR3 runs to 16 residues. Looked up from germline, CDR1 is KGHPV and CDR2 is FQNQEV (reference sequence). CDR3 amino acids: CASSLIGGRGAETLYF. The sequenced part of the CDR3 DNA is TGTGCCAGCAGTCTGATCGGGGGGCGGGGTGCAGAAACGCTGTAT.

A word on this clone: Gene names denote mouse genes. The read halts 1 residue ahead of the CDR3 end, with the missing end drawn from the germline J gene. V usage is TRBV23 and J usage is TRBJ2-1; TRBD2, the D gene given by the table, was not confirmed from the DNA. CDR3 length equals 14 residues. Germline V gene data show CDR1 as KGHTA and CDR2 as FQNQQP. CDR3 bases read: TGCTCCAGCAGTCCCACTGGTAGGGATGCTGAGCAGTTC. Translating gives CSSSPTGRDAEQF. The full CDR3 is CSSSPTGRDAEQFF.

Points on this clone: These gene names are mouse names. Sequencing ends 1 residue short of the CDR3 end; the germline J gene provides the rest. The chain links TRBV26 to TRBJ1-3, with TRBD1 as a possible D gene (5 bases). Germline CDR1 and CDR2: KGHPV and FQNQEV (reference sequence). The V gene lost 3 bases and the J gene lost 6 bases, with 9 bases spanning the gap. This CDR3 has 13 amino acids. The CDR3 region is CASSLQDKNTLYF. CDR3 bases read: TGTGCCAGCAGTCTACAGGACAAAAATACGCTCTAT.

As regards this clone: The germline and genes are mouse ones. The read terminates 1 residue ahead of where the CDR3 ends, so the germline J gene completes it. The rearrangement joins TRBV16 to TRBJ2-1; 9 bases fit TRBD1. The CDR3 runs 14 residues. With 4 bases clipped from V and 6 bases from J, the junction kept 4 bases outside the gene matches. Per the germline V gene, CDR1 is SGHSA and CDR2 is FRNQAP. Incomplete CDR3 DNA: TGTGCAAGCAGCTCACAGGGGGCAGTTGCTGAGCAGTTC. This gives the protein CASSSQGAVAEQF. The entire CDR3 sequence reads CASSSQGAVAEQFF.

The table lists this clone with a few counts. These gene names are mouse names. Coverage ceases 1 residue before the CDR3 finishes, and the germline J gene fills in the end. J is TRBJ2-4 and V is TRBV1, with a weak D call TRBD1 (7 bases). V was pared by 0 bases and J by 6 bases, with 13 bases between. The CDR3 length is 15 residues. Per germline, CDR1 NSQYPW and CDR2 LRSPGD (reference sequence). The covered CDR3 bases are TGCACCTGCAGTGCAGATGAGGGGGCGCGGAACACCTTGTAC. Residues: CTCSADEGARNTLY. The entire CDR3 reads CTCSADEGARNTLYF.

This clone was recorded a few times. Gene names refer to mouse genes. CDR3 loop: CASRDISNERLFF. CDR3 DNA, as far as it was read: TGTGCCAGCAGGGACATTTCCAACGAAAGATTATTT. The J gene is TRBJ1-4, the V gene TRBV15; possibly TRBD1 for D (5 bases). The CDR3 end falls 1 residue outside the read, so it is completed with the germline J gene. Between the trimmed V and J ends, which lost 6 bases and 0 bases, there was a span of 5 bases. This CDR3 contains 13 residues. Germline V gives CDR1 SGHND, CDR2 FRSKSL.

Remarks on this clone: Gene labels here are mouse ones. The read gets to within 1 residue of the CDR3 end, and the germline J gene fills in the rest. J is TRBJ2-5 and V is TRBV26; 8 bases are shared with TRBD1. V lost 5 bases and J lost 6; bases outside the gene matches: 7. CDR1 is KGHPV and CDR2 is FQNQEV in the germline V gene (reference sequence). The CDR3 runs 14 residues. Incomplete CDR3 DNA: TGTGCCAGCAGTTTCCAGGGGGCGCGGGACACCCAGTAC. Translating it yields CASSFQGARDTQY. The whole CDR3 sequence reads CASSFQGARDTQYF. The entire variable domain, with the rest obtained from reference TRBV26 and TRBJ2-5, is as follows: NSKVIQTPRYLVKGQGQKAKMRCIPEKGHPVVFWYQQNKNNEFKFLINFQNQEVLQQIDMTEKRFSAECPSNSPCSLEIQSSEAGDSALYLCASSFQGARDTQYFGPGTRLLVL.

With respect to this clone: Gene names refer to mouse genes. The CDR3 extends 1 residue past the end of the read, so its final part is completed from the germline J gene. The chain has TRBV20 and TRBJ1-1; D unresolved. Germline values: CDR1 GFQATS, CDR2 STVNSAI. Trimming cost V 2 bases and J 0 bases, with 7 bases left between them. The CDR3 length is 13 residues. The CDR3 loop is CGARSGANTEVFF. The covered CDR3 bases are TGTGGTGCTAGGTCCGGTGCAAACACAGAAGTCTTC. The whole variable domain, filled in from reference TRBV20 and TRBJ1-1, reads GALVYQYPRRTICKSGTSMRMECQAVGFQATSVAWYRQSPQKTFELIALSTVNSAIKYEQNFTQEKFPISHPNLSFSSMTVLNAYLEDRGLYLCGARSGANTEVFFGKGTRLTVV.

By sample fraction, this clone is medium-sized. The listed genes are named as in mouse. Sequencing ends 1 residue short of the CDR3 end; the germline J gene provides the rest. The chain has TRBV3 and TRBJ2-2, with D possibly being TRBD1 or TRBD2 (5 bases each). The V gene lost 3 bases and the J gene lost 2 bases, with 10 bases spanning the gap. Per the germline V gene, CDR1 is SNHLY and CDR2 is FYNGKV (reference sequence). The CDR3 sequence is 15 residues long. The sequenced CDR3 bases are TGTGCCAGCAGCTTGGGGCGCCGGAACACCGGGCAGCTCTAC. Protein sequence: CASSLGRRNTGQLY. From start to end, the CDR3 is CASSLGRRNTGQLYF.

This clone qualifies as medium-sized (0.01 to 0.1%). The germline and genes are mouse ones. The read ends 1 residue shy of where the CDR3 ends; the end is completed using the germline J gene. This chain connects TRBV12-1 to TRBJ2-7; 8 nucleotides align to TRBD2. The V gene's germline CDR1 is SGHSN and CDR2 HYEKVE. The CDR3 covers 14 residues. Trimming cost V 2 bases and J 1 base; bases outside gene matches: 3. The sequenced CDR3 bases are TGTGCCAGCTCTCACTCTGGGGGGTCCTATGAACAGTAC. It is translated as CASSHSGGSYEQY. The entire CDR3 protein reads CASSHSGGSYEQYF.

Worth noting for this clone: Gene labels here are mouse ones. Sequencing ends 1 residue short of the CDR3 end; the germline J gene provides the rest. The gene calls are TRBV3 and TRBJ2-3, with 9 bases that match TRBD2. The trim removed 4 bases at V and 2 bases at J, leaving 4 bases unmatched. The CDR3 sequence is 15 residues long. Looked up from germline, CDR1 is SNHLY and CDR2 is FYNGKV (reference sequence). The CDR3 protein is CASSSDGGAAETLYF. CDR3 DNA, as far as it was read: TGTGCCAGCAGCTCGGATGGGGGGGCTGCAGAAACGCTGTAT.